This T cell receptor beta chain was found in a study of control samples from healthy donors and cancer patients. The CDR3 sequence is 14 residues long. Per germline, CDR1 SGHRS and CDR2 YFSETQ. The trim removed 4 bases at V and 6 bases at J, leaving 7 bases unmatched. Only in-frame clones appear in the TCRdb table, and some are missing; sequencing was by immunoSEQ multiplex PCR. Among some 100,000 clones listed, about 90% were seen once. The chain carries TRBV5-1 and TRBJ1-5; 7 nucleotides match TRBD1. This TCR was sampled from a man in his thirties or forties in good health. Sequenced input: blood. CDR3 region: CASSPGGGSQPQHF. The CDR3 DNA is TGCGCCAGCAGCCCGGGAGGGGGCTCTCAGCCCCAGCATTTT.